This T cell receptor beta chain originates from a study of graft-versus-host responses after intestinal transplantation. Study background: In this cohort, recipients had multivisceral, liver-intestinal, or isolated intestinal transplants. Anti-thymocyte globulin was used for induction in all recipients, who then took tacrolimus and steroids for approximately 3 years. General study findings and limits: Those patients showing graft-donor T cell macrochimerism displayed high graft-versus-host to host-versus-graft clonal ratios in allografts.

The protocol was immunoSEQ multiplex PCR, while the TCRdb copy is restricted to in-frame clones and leaves out a portion. The sample consists of about 85,000 clones, approximately 90% of them appearing once. As to this clone: Antigen specificity is unknown.

The germline V gene encodes CDR1 WSHSY and CDR2 SAAADI. This CDR3 has 12 amino acids. The V and J genes are TRBV10-2 and TRBJ2-7; tentatively, D is TRBD1 or TRBD2 (5 bases each). The clonotype was recovered from a human donor who was the organ donor for an intestinal transplant. The sample consisted of unstimulated CD8+ T cells sorted from spleen or lymph node cells, taken before transplant. DNA for the CDR3: TGCGCTTTGGGGGTGTCTTCCTACGAGCAGTACTTC. It is translated as CALGVSSYEQYF.